The 21 T cell receptor beta chains in this list originate from one sample, sequenced in a study of T-cell reconstitution after alpha-beta-depleted transplantation in children. Unique molecular identifiers were used in preparing the TCRbeta library. TCRdb used MiXCR to reprocess the PCR reads, holding one entry per CDR3 protein. The data show under 85,000 distinct CDR3 sequences, 18% seen once. This sample comprised PBMCs, mostly from graft donor cells, obtained 360 days after TCRalphabeta/CD19-depleted stem cell transplant. These receptors were obtained from a male patient aged 2 to 10 who had a stem cell transplant for acute lymphoblastic leukemia, so the T cells may come from the graft donor.

There are a few counts of this clonotype. This chain links TRBV6-6 with TRBJ2-2; no firm D call. The CDR3 length is 13 residues. Germline assignment: CDR1 MNHNY and CDR2 SVGAGI (reference sequence). With 2 bases removed from V and 6 bases from J, the gap between germline ends came to 7 bases. The CDR3 DNA reads as TGTGCCAGCAGTTACCTAAGGGCCGGGGAGCTGTTTTTT. This gives the protein CASSYLRAGELFF.

This clonotype was found a few times. V usage is TRBV10-3 and J usage is TRBJ2-5; 7 bases are shared with TRBD1. Germline V gene sequence: CDR1 ENHRY, CDR2 SYGVKD. The CDR3 runs 16 residues. V was pared by 6 bases and J by 4 bases, with 14 bases of the junction left unmatched. The CDR3 DNA sequence: TGTGCCATCAGACCCACCGGGACAGCGTTCCTAGAGACCCAGTACTTC. Residues: CAIRPTGTAFLETQYF.

This clonotype was seen a few times. This chain joins TRBV5-4 and TRBJ2-7; D remains ambiguous. Trimming cost V 0 bases and J 6 bases, with 10 bases left between them. CDR3 length: 13 amino acids. Germline V CDR1 and CDR2: SGHNT, YYREEE (reference sequence). CDR3 nucleotide sequence: TGTGCCAGCAGCTTGGCCCTAAGGCGCGAGCAGTACTTC. This codes for CASSLALRREQYF. The whole variable domain, filled in from reference TRBV5-4 and TRBJ2-7, reads ETGVTQSPTHLIKTRGQQVTLRCSSQSGHNTVSWYQQALGQGPQFIFQYYREEENGRGNFPPRFSGLQFPNYSSELNVNALELDDSALYLCASSLALRREQYFGPGTRLTVT.

This clonotype appeared a few times. The rearrangement joins TRBV12-5 to TRBJ2-3; 8 bases map to TRBD2. The CDR3 length is 15 residues. CDR1 is LGHNT and CDR2 is FRNRAP in the germline V gene. Trimming took 6 bases from V and 1 from J; bases not matched to a gene: 6. Written as DNA, the CDR3 is TGTGCTAGTGGATCAACGGGGGGGCGCACAGATACGCAGTATTTT. Its translation is CASGSTGGRTDTQYF.

This clonotype was seen a few times. The chain couples TRBV19 to TRBJ1-1; 10 bases are a match to TRBD1. Germline values: CDR1 LNHDA, CDR2 SQIVND (reference sequence). CDR3 length equals 13 residues. V was pared by 8 bases and J by 5 bases, with 5 bases of the junction left unmatched. For the CDR3, the DNA is TGTGCCAGTTTTACGGGACAGGGGACTGAAGCTTTCTTT. It yields the protein CASFTGQGTEAFF.

This clonotype was observed a handful of times. The chain combines TRBV7-9 with TRBJ1-1; D call uncertain. The germline V gene has CDR1 SEHNR and CDR2 FQNEAQ (reference sequence). The CDR3 sequence is 13 residues long. V lost 5 bases and J lost 6, with 13 bases in between. The CDR3 is CASSRWTAPEAFF. CDR3 DNA sequence: TGTGCCAGCAGCCGTTGGACTGCGCCTGAAGCTTTCTTT.

The chain recombines TRBV29-1 with TRBJ2-1; 9 bases are a match to TRBD2. The germline CDR1 and CDR2 sequences are SQVTM and ANQGSEA. The CDR3 totals 14 residues. Unmatched junction bases numbered 7, after V lost 6 bases and J lost 4 bases. CDR3 bases: TGCAGCGTGATAGGACTAGCGAGTTACAATGAGCAGTTCTTC. Translating gives CSVIGLASYNEQFF.

V and J are TRBV4-1 and TRBJ2-2; a possible D gene is TRBD2 (6 bases). With 1 base removed from V and 5 bases from J, the gap between germline ends came to 11 bases. This CDR3 contains 15 residues. Germline V gene data show CDR1 as MGHRA and CDR2 as YSYEKL. CDR3: CASSQVVRGTGELFF. The CDR3 region has the DNA TGCGCCAGCAGCCAAGTAGTCCGGGGGACCGGGGAGCTGTTTTTT.

Comment on this clonotype: Sequence at one end of the junction differs from germline and may be a read error. The chain combines TRBV7-9 with TRBJ2-1; TRBD2 aligns across 13 bases. The germline CDR1 and CDR2 sequences are SEHNR and FQNEAQ (reference sequence). The CDR3 length is 16 residues. This CDR3 reads CASGDLLAGGPHERFF. CDR3 DNA sequence: TGTGCCAGCGGCGATCTACTAGCGGGAGGGCCCCATGAGCGGTTCTTC. Combining the CDR3 with reference TRBV7-9 and TRBJ2-1 gives the whole variable domain DTGVSQNPRHKITKRGQNVTFRCDPISEHNRLYWYRQTLGQGPEFLTYFQNEAQLEKSRLLSDRFSAERPKGSFSTLEIQRTEQGDSAMYLCASGDLLAGGPHERFFGPGTRLTVL.

This clonotype was counted between two and nine times. The V gene is TRBV11-1, the J gene TRBJ2-7, with 7 bases matching TRBD2. Germline V lookup: CDR1 SGHAT, CDR2 FQDESV (reference sequence). Trimming took 1 base from V and 2 from J; bases not matched to a gene: 14. The length of the CDR3 is 18 residues. CDR3 in amino acids: CASSLVGGSGDSPYEQYF. CDR3 bases: TGTGCCAGCAGCTTAGTTGGCGGGAGTGGGGACTCACCCTACGAGCAGTACTTC.

This clonotype was picked up many times. The rearrangement joins TRBV12-3 or TRBV12-4 to TRBJ1-5, with D unresolved. Trimming shortened V by 6 bases and J by 7 bases, and 10 bases separated the two germline ends. The CDR3 runs 12 residues. The CDR3 nucleotides read TGTGCCAGCAGCCATACTTGGCAGCCCCAGCATTTT. Amino acid sequence: CASSHTWQPQHF.

This clonotype was recorded many times. The V gene is TRBV28, the J gene TRBJ2-7; D remains ambiguous. The CDR3 is 13 residues long. Germline-derived CDR1 and CDR2 are MDHEN and SYDVKM. V lost 4 bases, J lost 9 bases, and 16 bases lay in between. CDR3 residues: CASSYIQLTRQYF. The CDR3 DNA follows: TGTGCCAGCAGTTATATACAGCTCACGCGGCAGTACTTC.

The table lists this clonotype with a few counts. This sequence joins TRBV6-1 and TRBJ1-1; no definite D call. Per the germline V gene, CDR1 is MNHNS and CDR2 is SASEGT. The CDR3 sequence is 13 residues long. Deletions cut 6 bases from V and 6 bases from J, with 14 bases between. The CDR3 DNA reads as TGTGCCAGCAGCCCGGCAGTGGGCGCTGAAGCTTTCTTT. As protein: CASSPAVGAEAFF.

This clonotype was observed a handful of times. The V gene is TRBV5-1, the J gene TRBJ2-7, with TRBD1 as a possible D gene (6 bases). The CDR3 spans 15 residues. Germline V CDR1 and CDR2: SGHRS, YFSETQ. Trimming pared 4 bases from V and 2 bases from J, leaving 16 bases between. CDR3 nucleotides: TGCGCCAGCAGCCACCCAAGTCAGGGGACCTACGAGCAGTACTTC. Translating it yields CASSHPSQGTYEQYF.

This chain joins TRBV24-1 and TRBJ1-2; D ambiguous. Between the trimmed V and J ends, which lost 3 bases and 1 base, there was a span of 11 bases. This CDR3 region has 15 residues. Per germline, CDR1 KGHDR and CDR2 SFDVKD. Here the CDR3 DNA reads TGTGCCACCAGTGATCCCCGGGCCTTTAACTATGGCTACACCTTC. Its translation is CATSDPRAFNYGYTF.

The chain combines TRBV15 with TRBJ1-4, with unresolved D. The CDR3 spans 15 residues. V was cut by 4 bases and J by 8 bases, with 17 bases left in between. Germline values: CDR1 LNHNV, CDR2 YYDKDF (reference sequence). The CDR3: CATSTLHGIREKLFF. The CDR3 DNA is TGTGCCACCAGCACCCTCCATGGAATTCGGGAAAAACTGTTTTTT.

The CDR3 loop is CSARQASGYGYTF. The CDR3, as DNA: TGCAGTGCTCGACAGGCCTCTGGCTATGGCTACACCTTC. The chain carries TRBV20-1 and TRBJ1-2; weak D call: TRBD1 (6 bases). Germline values: CDR1 DFQATT, CDR2 SNEGSKA (reference sequence). The ends were cut back, 5 bases at V and 4 bases at J, with 14 bases in the middle. The CDR3 length is 13 residues.

This rearrangement joins TRBV29-1 to TRBJ2-7; TRBD2 matches 12 bases. Germline V gives CDR1 SQVTM, CDR2 ANQGSEA. Unmatched junction bases numbered 5, after V lost 2 bases and J lost 6 bases. CDR3 length: 14 residues. The CDR3 DNA sequence: TGCAGCGTTGAACTAGCGGGAGGGCCGGCCGAGCAGTACTTC. Its translation is CSVELAGGPAEQYF.

The chain recombines TRBV4-1 with TRBJ2-7; TRBD2 matches 14 bases. This CDR3 spans 17 amino acids. Trimming at V came to 1 base and at J to 2 bases, leaving 4 bases not matched to a gene. Germline V gene data show CDR1 as MGHRA and CDR2 as YSYEKL. The CDR3 region is CASSQAQTSGRAYEQYF. As DNA, the CDR3 is TGCGCCAGCAGCCAAGCCCAGACTAGCGGGAGGGCCTACGAGCAGTACTTC.

The chain couples TRBV2 to TRBJ1-3; D may be TRBD1 (6 bases). The V gene's germline CDR1 is SNHLY and CDR2 FYNNEI. The CDR3 length is 16 residues. V lost 1 base and J 4 bases, leaving 14 bases between the germline ends. In DNA form, the CDR3 reads TGTGCCAGCAGTGAAGAGGGGGGGGGAGCAGGAAACACCATATATTTT. As protein: CASSEEGGGAGNTIYF.

This clonotype came up a few times. The CDR3 loop is CSARVLYRGRVTEAFF. The CDR3 nucleotides read TGCAGTGCTAGGGTACTGTACAGGGGTCGCGTCACTGAAGCTTTCTTT. The V gene is TRBV20-1, the J gene TRBJ1-1; 7 bases are a match to TRBD1. The CDR3 has 16 residues. Germline V gene lookup returns CDR1 DFQATT and CDR2 SNEGSKA (reference sequence). Trimming removed 3 bases from V and 4 bases from J; junction bases left unmatched: 14.